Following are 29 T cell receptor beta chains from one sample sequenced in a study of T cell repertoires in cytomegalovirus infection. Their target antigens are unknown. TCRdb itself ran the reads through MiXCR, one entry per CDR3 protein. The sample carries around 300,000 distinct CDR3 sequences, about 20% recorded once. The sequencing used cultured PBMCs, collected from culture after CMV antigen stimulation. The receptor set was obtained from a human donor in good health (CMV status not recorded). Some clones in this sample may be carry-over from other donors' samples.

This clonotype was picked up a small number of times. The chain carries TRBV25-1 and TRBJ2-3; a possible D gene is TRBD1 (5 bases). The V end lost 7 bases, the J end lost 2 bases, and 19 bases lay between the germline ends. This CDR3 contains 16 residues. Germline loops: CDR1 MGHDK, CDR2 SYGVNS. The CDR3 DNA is TGTGCCAGCACCGGTTGGGGCAGGGAATTCACAGATACGCAGTATTTT. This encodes CASTGWGREFTDTQYF. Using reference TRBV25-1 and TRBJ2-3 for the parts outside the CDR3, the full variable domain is EADIYQTPRYLVIGTGKKITLECSQTMGHDKMYWYQQDPGMELHLIHYSYGVNSTEKGDLSSESTVSRIRTEHFPLTLESARPSHTSQYLCASTGWGREFTDTQYFGPGTRLTVL.

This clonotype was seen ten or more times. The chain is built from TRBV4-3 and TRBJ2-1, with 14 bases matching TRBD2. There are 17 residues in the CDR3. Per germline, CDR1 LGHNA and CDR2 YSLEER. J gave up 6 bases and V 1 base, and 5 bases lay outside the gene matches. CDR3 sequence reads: CASSQARGLAGVNEQFF. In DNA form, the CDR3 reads TGCGCCAGCAGCCAAGCTAGGGGACTAGCGGGAGTCAATGAGCAGTTCTTC.

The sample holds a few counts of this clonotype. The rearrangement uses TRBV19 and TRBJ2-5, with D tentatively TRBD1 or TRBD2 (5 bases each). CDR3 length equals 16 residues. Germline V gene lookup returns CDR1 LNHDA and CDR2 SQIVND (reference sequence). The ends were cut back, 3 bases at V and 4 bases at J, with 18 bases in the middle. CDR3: CASSIGWRGGRETQYF. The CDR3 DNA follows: TGTGCCAGTAGTATCGGGTGGCGTGGGGGACGAGAGACCCAGTACTTC.

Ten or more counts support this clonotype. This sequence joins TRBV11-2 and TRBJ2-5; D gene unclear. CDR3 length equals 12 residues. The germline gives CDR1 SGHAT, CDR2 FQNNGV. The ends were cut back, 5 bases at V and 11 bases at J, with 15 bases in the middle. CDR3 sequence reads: CASSRWSAVQYF. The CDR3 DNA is TGTGCCAGCAGCCGATGGTCGGCTGTTCAGTACTTC.

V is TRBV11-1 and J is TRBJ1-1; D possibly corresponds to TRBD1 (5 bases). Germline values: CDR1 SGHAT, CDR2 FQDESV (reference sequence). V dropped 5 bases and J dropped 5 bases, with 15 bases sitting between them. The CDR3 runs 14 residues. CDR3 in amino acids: CASSPPGRGTEAFF. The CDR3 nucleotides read TGTGCCAGCAGCCCACCGGGTAGGGGAACTGAAGCTTTCTTT.

The CDR3 coding sequence is TGTGCCAGCGGATCGTTGGGTGATAATTCACCCCTCCACTTT. As protein: CASGSLGDNSPLHF. V gene TRBV27 combines with J gene TRBJ1-6; D not certain. The germline gives CDR1 MNHEY, CDR2 SMNVEV (reference sequence). V was cut by 8 bases and J by 5 bases, with 13 bases left in between. There are 14 residues in the CDR3.

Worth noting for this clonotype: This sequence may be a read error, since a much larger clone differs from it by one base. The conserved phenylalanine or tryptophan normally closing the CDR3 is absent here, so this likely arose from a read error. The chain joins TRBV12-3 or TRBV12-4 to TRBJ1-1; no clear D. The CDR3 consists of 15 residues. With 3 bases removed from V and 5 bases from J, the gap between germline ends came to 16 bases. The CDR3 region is CASSLLQAGDTEAFL. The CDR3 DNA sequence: TGTGCCAGCAGTTTGTTGCAGGCCGGGGATACTGAAGCTTTCCTT.

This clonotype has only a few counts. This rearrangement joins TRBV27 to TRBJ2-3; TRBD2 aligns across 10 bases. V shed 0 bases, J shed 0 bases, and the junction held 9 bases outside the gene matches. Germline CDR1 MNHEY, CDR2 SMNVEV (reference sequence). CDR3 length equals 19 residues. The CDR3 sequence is CASSLSFPGTSASTDTQYF. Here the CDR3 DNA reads TGTGCCAGCAGTTTATCGTTCCCTGGGACTAGCGCTAGCACAGATACGCAGTATTTT.

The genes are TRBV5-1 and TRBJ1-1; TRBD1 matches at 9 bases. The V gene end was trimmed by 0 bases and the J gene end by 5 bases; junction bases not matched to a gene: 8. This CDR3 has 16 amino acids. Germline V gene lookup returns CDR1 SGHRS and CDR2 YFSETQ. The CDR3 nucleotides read TGCGCCAGCAGCTTGGGTCCGGACAGGGGTGGTACTGAAGCTTTCTTT. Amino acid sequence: CASSLGPDRGGTEAFF.

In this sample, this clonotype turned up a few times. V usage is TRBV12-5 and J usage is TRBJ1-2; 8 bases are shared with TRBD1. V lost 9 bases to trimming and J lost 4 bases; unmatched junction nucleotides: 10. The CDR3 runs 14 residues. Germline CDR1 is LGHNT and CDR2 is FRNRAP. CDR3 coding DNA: TGTGCTAGCGCCCCCGGACAGGGTAGCTATGGCTACACCTTC. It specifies CASAPGQGSYGYTF.

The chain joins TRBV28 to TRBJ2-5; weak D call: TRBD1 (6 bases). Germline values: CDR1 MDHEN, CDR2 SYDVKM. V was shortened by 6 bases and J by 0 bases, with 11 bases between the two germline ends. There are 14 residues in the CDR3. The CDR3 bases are TGTGCCAGCAGAAGGGACAAGGACCAAGAGACCCAGTACTTC. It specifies CASRRDKDQETQYF.

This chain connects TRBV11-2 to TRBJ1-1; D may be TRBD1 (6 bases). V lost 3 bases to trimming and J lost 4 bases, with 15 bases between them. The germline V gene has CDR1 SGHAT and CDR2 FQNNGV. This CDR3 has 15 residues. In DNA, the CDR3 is TGTGCCAGCAGCTTTTTCGGGGGGCACGGCACTGAAGCTTTCTTT. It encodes CASSFFGGHGTEAFF.

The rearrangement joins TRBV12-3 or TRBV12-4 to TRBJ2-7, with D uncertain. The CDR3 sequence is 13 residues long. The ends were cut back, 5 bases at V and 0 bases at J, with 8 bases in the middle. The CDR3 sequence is CASSPRRSYEQYF. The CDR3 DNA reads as TGTGCCAGCAGTCCGCGGCGCTCCTACGAGCAGTACTTC.

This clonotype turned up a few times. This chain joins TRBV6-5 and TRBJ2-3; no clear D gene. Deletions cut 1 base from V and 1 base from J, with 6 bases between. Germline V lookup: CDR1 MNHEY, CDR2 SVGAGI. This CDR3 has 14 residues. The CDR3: CASSYWLGTDTQYF. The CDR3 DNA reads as TGTGCCAGCAGTTACTGGTTAGGCACAGATACGCAGTATTTT.

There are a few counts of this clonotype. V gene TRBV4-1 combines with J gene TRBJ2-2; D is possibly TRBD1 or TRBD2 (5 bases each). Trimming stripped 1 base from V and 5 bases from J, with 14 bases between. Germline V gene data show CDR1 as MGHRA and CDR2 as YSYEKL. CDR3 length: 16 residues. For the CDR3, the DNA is TGCGCCAGCAGCCAAGGCATGGGGGTCCCTACCGGGGAGCTGTTTTTT. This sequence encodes CASSQGMGVPTGELFF.

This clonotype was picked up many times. The CDR3 protein is CASSSRLAEIETQYF. The CDR3 DNA is TGTGCCAGCAGCTCAAGACTAGCGGAGATAGAGACCCAGTACTTC. The V gene is TRBV7-6, the J gene TRBJ2-5; 9 positions agree with TRBD2. V trimming: 4 bases; J trimming: 4 bases; junction bases outside the gene matches: 7. The CDR3 is 15 amino acids. Germline CDR1 SGHVS, CDR2 FNYEAQ.

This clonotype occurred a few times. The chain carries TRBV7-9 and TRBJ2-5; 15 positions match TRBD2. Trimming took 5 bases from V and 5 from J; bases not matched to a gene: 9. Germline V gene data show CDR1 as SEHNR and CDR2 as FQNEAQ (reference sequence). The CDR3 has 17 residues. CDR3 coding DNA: TGTGCCAGCAGCCGCGCCGCCGGGACTAGCGGGAGGGAGACCCAGTACTTC. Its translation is CASSRAAGTSGRETQYF.

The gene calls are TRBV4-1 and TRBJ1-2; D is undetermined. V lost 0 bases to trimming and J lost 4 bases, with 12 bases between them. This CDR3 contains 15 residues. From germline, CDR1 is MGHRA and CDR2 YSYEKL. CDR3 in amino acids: CASSQDVAEVYGYTF. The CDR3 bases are TGCGCCAGCAGCCAAGATGTTGCAGAGGTCTATGGCTACACCTTC.

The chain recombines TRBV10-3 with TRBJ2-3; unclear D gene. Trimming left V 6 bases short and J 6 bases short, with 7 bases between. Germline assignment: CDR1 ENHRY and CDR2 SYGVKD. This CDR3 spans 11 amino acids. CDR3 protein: CAISPKDTQYF. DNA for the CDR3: TGTGCCATCAGCCCGAAGGATACGCAGTATTTT.

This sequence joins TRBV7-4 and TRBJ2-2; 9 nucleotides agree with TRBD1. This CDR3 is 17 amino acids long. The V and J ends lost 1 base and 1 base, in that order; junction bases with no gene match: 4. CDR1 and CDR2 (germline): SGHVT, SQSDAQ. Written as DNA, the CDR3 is TGTGCCAGCAGCTTAGACAGGGGGCTCGAGAACACCGGGGAGCTGTTTTTT. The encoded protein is CASSLDRGLENTGELFF.

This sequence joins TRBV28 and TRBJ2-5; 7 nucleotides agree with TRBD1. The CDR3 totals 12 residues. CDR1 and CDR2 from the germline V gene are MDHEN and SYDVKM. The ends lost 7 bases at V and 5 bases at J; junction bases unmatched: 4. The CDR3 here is CASNEDRETQYF. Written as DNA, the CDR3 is TGTGCCAGCAATGAGGACAGGGAGACCCAGTACTTC. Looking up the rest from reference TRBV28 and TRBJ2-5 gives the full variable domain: DVKVTQSSRYLVKRTGEKVFLECVQDMDHENMFWYRQDPGLGLRLIYFSYDVKMKEKGDIPEGYSVSREKKERFSLILESASTNQTSMYLCASNEDRETQYFGPGTRLLVL.

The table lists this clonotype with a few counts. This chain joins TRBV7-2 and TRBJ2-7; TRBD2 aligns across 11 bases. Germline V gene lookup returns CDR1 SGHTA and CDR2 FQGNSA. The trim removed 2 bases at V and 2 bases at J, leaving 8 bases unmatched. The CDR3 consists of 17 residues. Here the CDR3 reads CASSLMVAGGAAYEQYF. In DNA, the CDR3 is TGTGCCAGCAGCTTAATGGTAGCGGGAGGGGCCGCCTACGAGCAGTACTTC.

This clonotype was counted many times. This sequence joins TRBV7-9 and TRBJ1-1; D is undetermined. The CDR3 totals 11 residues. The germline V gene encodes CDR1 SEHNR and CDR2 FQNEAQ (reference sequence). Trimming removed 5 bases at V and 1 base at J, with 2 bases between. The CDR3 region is CASSENTEAFF. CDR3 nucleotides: TGTGCCAGCAGCGAGAACACTGAAGCTTTCTTT. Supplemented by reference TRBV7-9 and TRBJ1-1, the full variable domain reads DTGVSQNPRHKITKRGQNVTFRCDPISEHNRLYWYRQTLGQGPEFLTYFQNEAQLEKSRLLSDRFSAERPKGSFSTLEIQRTEQGDSAMYLCASSENTEAFFGQGTRLTVV.

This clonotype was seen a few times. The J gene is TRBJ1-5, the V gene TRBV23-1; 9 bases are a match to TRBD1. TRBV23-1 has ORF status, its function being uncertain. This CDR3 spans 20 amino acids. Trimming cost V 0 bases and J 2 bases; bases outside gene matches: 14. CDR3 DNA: TGCGCCAGCAGTCAATCGGGACAGGGTTTTGGCGCGTCTCGCAATCAGCCCCAGCATTTT. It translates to CASSQSGQGFGASRNQPQHF.

The CDR3 loop is CASSRLPSSYNEQFF. CDR3 sequence (DNA): TGTGCCAGCAGCAGACTACCTAGCTCCTACAATGAGCAGTTCTTC. The chain combines TRBV2 with TRBJ2-1; the D gene is possibly TRBD2 (5 bases). Trimming stripped 6 bases from V and 0 bases from J, with 12 bases between. In germline, CDR1 is SNHLY, CDR2 FYNNEI. CDR3 size: 15 residues.

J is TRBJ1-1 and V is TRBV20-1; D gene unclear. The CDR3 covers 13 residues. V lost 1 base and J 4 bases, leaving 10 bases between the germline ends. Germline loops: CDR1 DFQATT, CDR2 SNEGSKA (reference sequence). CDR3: CSARASLPTEAFF. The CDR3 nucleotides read TGCAGTGCTAGAGCCTCTCTCCCCACTGAAGCTTTCTTT.

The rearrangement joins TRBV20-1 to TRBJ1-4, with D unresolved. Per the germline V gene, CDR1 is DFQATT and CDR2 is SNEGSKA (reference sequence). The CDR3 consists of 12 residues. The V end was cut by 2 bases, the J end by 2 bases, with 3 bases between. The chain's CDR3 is CSARTTNEKLFF. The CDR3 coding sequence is TGCAGTGCTAGAACCACTAATGAAAAACTGTTTTTT.

CDR3 bases: TGTGCCAGCAGCTTGTGGGCAGCCTACGAGCAGTACTTC. Translating gives CASSLWAAYEQYF. The V and J genes are TRBV11-1 and TRBJ2-7, with unresolved D. The CDR3 is made up of 13 amino acids. Trimming stripped 3 bases from V and 2 bases from J, with 8 bases between. In germline, CDR1 is SGHAT, CDR2 FQDESV (reference sequence). Drawing the rest from reference TRBV11-1 and TRBJ2-7, the complete variable domain is EAEVAQSPRYKITEKSQAVAFWCDPISGHATLYWYRQILGQGPELLVQFQDESVVDDSQLPKDRFSAERLKGVDSTLKIQPAELGDSAMYLCASSLWAAYEQYFGPGTRLTVT.

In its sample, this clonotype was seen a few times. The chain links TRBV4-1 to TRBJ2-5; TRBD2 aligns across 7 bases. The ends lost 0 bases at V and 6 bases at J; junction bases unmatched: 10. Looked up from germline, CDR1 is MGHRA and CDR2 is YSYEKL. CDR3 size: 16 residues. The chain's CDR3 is CASSQDSGGSEKTQYF. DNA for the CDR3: TGCGCCAGCAGCCAAGATTCTGGCGGGAGTGAAAAGACCCAGTACTTC.